What follows are 21 T cell receptor beta chains derived from one specimen sequenced in a study of blood T cell repertoires in COVID-19. Sequenced by immunoSEQ multiplex PCR; TCRdb stores in-frame clones only, minus some. The sample holds 200,000 to 250,000 clones; around 81% are singletons and the top ten take roughly 2.3%. Sequencing input: peripheral blood. The source of these receptors is a woman aged 60-70 years with acute or convalescent COVID-19.

V gene TRBV6-6 combines with J gene TRBJ1-2; the D gene is possibly TRBD1 (5 bases). Deletions cut 5 bases from V and 9 bases from J, with 13 bases between. The CDR3 is made up of 12 amino acids. Germline V lookup: CDR1 MNHNY, CDR2 SVGAGI (reference sequence). CDR3 bases: TGTGCCAGCAGTCCCCTAAAGGGGAGCTACACCTTC. The encoded protein is CASSPLKGSYTF.

The chain is built from TRBV2 and TRBJ2-3; D possibly corresponds to TRBD2 (7 bases). Trimming shortened V by 5 bases and J by 3 bases, and 18 bases separated the two germline ends. CDR3 size: 16 residues. Germline V gives CDR1 SNHLY, CDR2 FYNNEI. The chain's CDR3 is CASSPRGRGWTDTQYF. The CDR3 nucleotides read TGTGCCAGCAGTCCCCGGGGGCGGGGGTGGACAGATACGCAGTATTTT.

The chain links TRBV30 to TRBJ1-1; no reliable D call. The germline CDR1 and CDR2 sequences are GTSNPN and SVGIG (reference sequence). The length of the CDR3 is 11 residues. Trimming removed 5 bases at V and 2 bases at J, with 6 bases between. The CDR3 DNA reads TGTGCCTGGGGGAGCAACACTGAAGCTTTCTTT. It yields the protein CAWGSNTEAFF.

The chain combines TRBV11-2 with TRBJ2-2, with TRBD1 identical over 8 bases. Germline lookup yields CDR1 SGHAT and CDR2 FQNNGV. Losses at the gene ends were 2 bases for V and 5 bases for J; bases not matched to a gene: 7. This CDR3 has 16 residues. The CDR3 spells CASSLSVRQGTGELFF. In DNA, the CDR3 is TGTGCCAGCAGCTTATCCGTGAGACAGGGGACCGGGGAGCTGTTTTTT. The full variable domain, in which reference TRBV11-2 and TRBJ2-2 provide the parts outside the CDR3, is EAGVAQSPRYKIIEKRQSVAFWCNPISGHATLYWYQQILGQGPKLLIQFQNNGVVDDSQLPKDRFSAERLKGVDSTLKIQPAKLEDSAVYLCASSLSVRQGTGELFFGEGSRLTVL.

This chain links TRBV7-2 with TRBJ2-3; 9 bases are shared with TRBD2. Trimming took 2 bases from V and 2 from J; bases not matched to a gene: 14. The CDR3 runs to 19 residues. From germline, CDR1 is SGHTA and CDR2 FQGNSA. The CDR3 coding sequence is TGTGCCAGCAGCTTATCAAGTCGGAGCGGGGGGATCGTCACAGATACGCAGTATTTT. It codes for CASSLSSRSGGIVTDTQYF.

V and J are TRBV7-9 and TRBJ2-3, with D perhaps matching TRBD2 (6 bases). The V and J ends lost 5 bases and 3 bases respectively, with 24 bases between them. CDR1 is SEHNR, CDR2 FQNEAQ, per germline (reference sequence). This CDR3 is 18 amino acids long. This CDR3 reads CASSPVALGLRGTDTQYF. The DNA of the CDR3 is TGTGCCAGCAGCCCAGTGGCCCTGGGACTCCGAGGTACAGATACGCAGTATTTT. Full variable domain (rest looked up from reference TRBV7-9 and TRBJ2-3): DTGVSQNPRHKITKRGQNVTFRCDPISEHNRLYWYRQTLGQGPEFLTYFQNEAQLEKSRLLSDRFSAERPKGSFSTLEIQRTEQGDSAMYLCASSPVALGLRGTDTQYFGPGTRLTVL.

This chain joins TRBV3-1 (or the pseudogene TRBV3-2) and TRBJ1-2; D uncertain. V was cut by 1 base and J by 9 bases, with 15 bases left in between. The germline gives CDR1 LGHDT, CDR2 YNNKEL (reference sequence). The CDR3 sequence is 14 residues long. The CDR3 DNA reads as TGTGCCAGCAGCCAAGGCCGCGGTCCCGTCAGCTACACCTTC. As protein: CASSQGRGPVSYTF.

The chain uses TRBV28 and TRBJ2-7; the D gene is possibly TRBD2 (5 bases). Trimming stripped 4 bases from V and 3 bases from J, with 13 bases between. CDR3 size: 14 residues. Germline CDR1 MDHEN, CDR2 SYDVKM. CDR3 DNA sequence: TGTGCCAGCAGTTCCCCGGGATTAGGCTACGAGCAGTACTTC. Protein sequence: CASSSPGLGYEQYF.

The genes are TRBV27 and TRBJ2-7, with 8 bases matching TRBD2. Germline assignment: CDR1 MNHEY and CDR2 SMNVEV (reference sequence). With V trimmed by 3 bases and J by 5 bases, 6 bases remained unmatched. CDR3 length: 14 residues. CDR3 nucleotides: TGTGCCAGCAGTTTTGGGGCGGGGGGCAACGAGCAGTACTTC. Translated, it gives CASSFGAGGNEQYF.

This rearrangement joins TRBV4-1 to TRBJ2-5, with 9 bases matching TRBD2. Germline V gene sequence: CDR1 MGHRA, CDR2 YSYEKL. This CDR3 region has 14 residues. Trimming removed 7 bases from V and 7 bases from J; junction bases left unmatched: 10. CDR3 sequence: CASKTGLALGTQYF. The CDR3 region has the DNA TGCGCCAGCAAGACAGGACTAGCGCTGGGGACCCAGTACTTC.

Details on this clone: The junction shows a germline mismatch at one end, possibly a read error. The rearrangement uses TRBV24-1 and TRBJ1-3; 9 nucleotides match TRBD1. Germline V gives CDR1 KGHDR, CDR2 SFDVKD. CDR3 length: 16 residues. CDR3 bases: TGTGCCACCACCAGGGACAGGGTAAGGGCTGGGAACACCATATATTTT. Its translation: CATTRDRVRAGNTIYF.

The chain uses TRBV3-1 (or the pseudogene TRBV3-2) and TRBJ2-2; 7 nucleotides match TRBD2. With V trimmed by 3 bases and J by 5 bases, 6 bases remained unmatched. The CDR3 totals 15 residues. Germline CDR1 and CDR2: LGHDT and YNNKEL (reference sequence). CDR3 DNA sequence: TGTGCCAGCAGCCATGGCGGGGGTAATACCGGGGAGCTGTTTTTT. Encoded protein: CASSHGGGNTGELFF.

V is TRBV9 and J is TRBJ2-1, with 11 bases lining up with TRBD2. Germline loops: CDR1 SGDLS, CDR2 YYNGEE. With 4 bases clipped from V and 2 bases from J, the junction kept 8 bases outside the gene matches. The CDR3 covers 17 residues. CDR3 sequence reads: CASSLRGLADTYNEQFF. CDR3 bases: TGTGCCAGCAGCCTCAGGGGACTAGCGGATACCTACAATGAGCAGTTCTTC.

In this sample, this clone turned up a few times. This chain uses TRBV19 with TRBJ2-7; TRBD2 agrees at 11 bases. V lost 3 bases to trimming and J lost 7 bases; unmatched junction nucleotides: 17. The germline gives CDR1 LNHDA, CDR2 SQIVND (reference sequence). The CDR3 extends over 18 amino acids. The CDR3 sequence: CASSIWASGGPPTSEQYF. The CDR3 DNA reads TGTGCCAGTAGTATCTGGGCTAGCGGGGGGCCGCCAACGTCTGAGCAGTACTTC.

The CDR3 sequence: CASSYSGGDSYEQYF. For the CDR3, the DNA is TGTGCCAGCAGCTACAGCGGGGGAGATTCCTACGAGCAGTACTTC. The chain uses TRBV11-3 and TRBJ2-7; 8 bases match TRBD2. The V gene's germline CDR1 is SGHNT and CDR2 YENEEA. This CDR3 has 15 amino acids. V gave up 4 bases and J gave up 1 base; unmatched junction bases: 6.

J is TRBJ2-5 and V is TRBV6-1; D perhaps matches TRBD2 (5 bases). The germline V gene has CDR1 MNHNS and CDR2 SASEGT. The ends were cut back, 2 bases at V and 5 bases at J, with 15 bases in the middle. CDR3 length equals 15 residues. The chain's CDR3 is CASSERAARAETQYF. DNA for the CDR3: TGTGCCAGCAGTGAAAGGGCAGCGCGGGCGGAGACCCAGTACTTC.

The chain uses TRBV5-1 and TRBJ1-1, with 10 positions matching TRBD1. The CDR3 covers 14 residues. After removal of 3 bases from V and 4 bases from J, the junction contained 3 bases not matched to a gene. In germline, CDR1 is SGHRS, CDR2 YFSETQ. The CDR3: CASSSRTGGTEAFF. CDR3 DNA: TGCGCCAGCAGCTCGAGGACAGGGGGCACTGAAGCTTTCTTT.

This chain connects TRBV11-2 to TRBJ1-1, with TRBD1 matching over 11 bases. After removal of 5 bases from V and 7 bases from J, the junction contained 12 bases not matched to a gene. The CDR3 consists of 16 residues. Germline V CDR1 and CDR2: SGHAT, FQNNGV. CDR3 DNA sequence: TGTGCCAGCAGCCTCAATTACGGACAGGGGGCAGGTGAAGCTTTCTTT. It is translated as CASSLNYGQGAGEAFF. The full variable domain, its missing parts supplied by reference TRBV11-2 and TRBJ1-1, is EAGVAQSPRYKIIEKRQSVAFWCNPISGHATLYWYQQILGQGPKLLIQFQNNGVVDDSQLPKDRFSAERLKGVDSTLKIQPAKLEDSAVYLCASSLNYGQGAGEAFFGQGTRLTVV.

The J gene is TRBJ1-1, the V gene TRBV5-6; 7 nucleotides line up with TRBD1. Germline lookup yields CDR1 SGHDT and CDR2 YYEEEE. With V trimmed by 2 bases and J by 4 bases, 8 bases remained unmatched. This CDR3 spans 15 amino acids. Here the CDR3 DNA reads TGTGCCAGCAGCTTTACAGGGGTAGGAGGCACTGAAGCTTTCTTT. Amino acids: CASSFTGVGGTEAFF.

V gene TRBV28 combines with J gene TRBJ2-5; 7 positions match TRBD2. The CDR3 extends over 16 amino acids. V shed 5 bases and J 7 bases; nucleotides not matched to a gene: 16. Germline CDR1 is MDHEN and CDR2 is SYDVKM. The CDR3 sequence is CASSAGGGTSKRTQYF. Here the CDR3 DNA reads TGTGCCAGCAGTGCTGGGGGGGGGACGTCGAAGAGGACCCAGTACTTC.

The V call is TRBV4-2, the J call TRBJ1-2; D unresolved. This CDR3 spans 13 amino acids. V was pared by 0 bases and J by 5 bases, with 7 bases between. The V gene's germline CDR1 is LGHNA and CDR2 YNFKEQ. The CDR3 DNA reads TGTGCCAGCAGCCAAGAGGGGAGATATGGCTACACCTTC. This encodes CASSQEGRYGYTF.